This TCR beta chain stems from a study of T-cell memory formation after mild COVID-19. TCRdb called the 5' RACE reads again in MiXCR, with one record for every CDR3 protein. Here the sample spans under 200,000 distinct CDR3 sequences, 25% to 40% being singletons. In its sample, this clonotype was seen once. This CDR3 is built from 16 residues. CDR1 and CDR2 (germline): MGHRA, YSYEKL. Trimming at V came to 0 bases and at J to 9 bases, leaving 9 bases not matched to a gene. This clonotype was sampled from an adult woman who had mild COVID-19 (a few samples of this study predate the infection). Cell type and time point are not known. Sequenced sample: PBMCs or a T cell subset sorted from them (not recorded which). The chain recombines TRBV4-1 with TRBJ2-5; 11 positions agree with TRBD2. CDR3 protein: CASSQEGTSGVAAQYF. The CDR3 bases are TGCGCCAGCAGCCAAGAGGGGACTAGCGGTGTGGCGGCCCAGTACTTC.